What follows are 14 T cell receptor beta chains derived from one specimen sequenced in a study of beta chain features in type 1 diabetes. Study-level results: People with Type 1 diabetes carried modestly yet significantly shorter TCRB CDR3s in all four CD4+ subsets.

Their cognate antigens are unknown. Isolated RNA was reverse transcribed in full, so expressed TCRB transcripts were sequenced. The repertoire was sequenced with immunoSEQ multiplex PCR; TCRdb's copy has only in-frame clones and lacks some. The sample lists around 360,000 clones, roughly 12% occurring once. Sequencing used naive CD4+ T cells from blood. The receptors were sampled from a young woman with type 1 diabetes.

This clone was seen more than once but under ten times. V gene TRBV27 combines with J gene TRBJ2-7; D is possibly TRBD1 (6 bases). Looked up from germline, CDR1 is MNHEY and CDR2 is SMNVEV (reference sequence). The CDR3 totals 14 residues. The V end lost 5 bases, the J end lost 3 bases, and 14 bases lay between the germline ends. The CDR3 reads CASSRSGDFYEQYF. DNA for the CDR3: TGTGCCAGCAGTAGGTCAGGGGATTTCTACGAGCAGTACTTC.

This chain joins TRBV9 and TRBJ2-2; 7 positions match TRBD1. There are 15 residues in the CDR3. CDR1 and CDR2 from the germline V gene are SGDLS and YYNGEE. V lost 0 bases to trimming and J lost 4 bases; unmatched junction nucleotides: 3. CDR3 coding DNA: TGTGCCAGCAGCGTAGATAGGGGGCGCACCGGGGAGCTGTTTTTT. Its translation: CASSVDRGRTGELFF.

Only a few counts were recorded for this clone. The chain carries TRBV29-1 and TRBJ1-1; D unclear. CDR1 SQVTM and CDR2 ANQGSEA come from the germline V gene. Trimming took off 6 bases at V and 1 base at J, with 12 bases between the two ends. This CDR3 region has 13 residues. CDR3 sequence reads: CSVGNGPNTEAFF. CDR3 coding DNA: TGCAGCGTCGGAAATGGGCCGAACACTGAAGCTTTCTTT.

The rearrangement joins TRBV29-1 to TRBJ1-2, with D unclear. The CDR3 is 10 residues long. Trimming pared 4 bases from V and 5 bases from J, leaving 5 bases between. In germline, CDR1 is SQVTM, CDR2 ANQGSEA. CDR3 residues: CSVGGYGYTF. CDR3 DNA sequence: TGCAGCGTTGGAGGGTATGGCTACACCTTC. The variable domain in full, completed from reference TRBV29-1 and TRBJ1-2, reads SAVISQKPSRDICQRGTSLTIQCQVDSQVTMMFWYRQQPGQSLTLIATANQGSEATYESGFVIDKFPISRPNLTFSTLTVSNMSPEDSSIYLCSVGGYGYTFGSGTRLTVV.

The V call is TRBV27, the J call TRBJ2-5; tentative D call: TRBD2 (6 bases). The CDR3 is made up of 12 amino acids. Trimming removed 3 bases from V and 5 bases from J, with 7 bases in between. The germline V gene encodes CDR1 MNHEY and CDR2 SMNVEV (reference sequence). CDR3 protein: CASSFRGETQYF. The CDR3 DNA reads as TGTGCCAGCAGTTTCCGGGGGGAGACCCAGTACTTC.

The chain joins TRBV7-9 to TRBJ2-7; tentative D call: TRBD1 (6 bases). Looked up from germline, CDR1 is SEHNR and CDR2 is FQNEAQ (reference sequence). The CDR3 runs 13 residues. V gave up 3 bases and J gave up 9 bases, with 15 bases separating them. DNA for the CDR3: TGTGCCAGCAGCTTGCAGGGACAAGTCGGGCAGTACTTC. Translated: CASSLQGQVGQYF.

The chain couples TRBV2 to TRBJ1-3, with 8 bases fitting TRBD1. The CDR3 extends over 16 amino acids. V shed 6 bases and J 4 bases; nucleotides not matched to a gene: 11. Looked up from germline, CDR1 is SNHLY and CDR2 is FYNNEI. In DNA form, the CDR3 reads TGTGCCAGCAGACAGCCGACAGGGGTAGGAGGAAACACCATATATTTT. Its translation is CASRQPTGVGGNTIYF.

V usage is TRBV18 and J usage is TRBJ2-7; no clear D. Trimming removed 2 bases at V and 2 bases at J, with 13 bases between. Germline V gives CDR1 KGHSH, CDR2 LQKENI. The CDR3 is 15 amino acids. CDR3 nucleotides: TGTGCCAGCTCACCAATTCGGCAGGATCCCTACGAGCAGTACTTC. This encodes CASSPIRQDPYEQYF.

V usage is TRBV30 and J usage is TRBJ2-6; D not certain. CDR1 and CDR2 (germline): GTSNPN, SVGIG (reference sequence). This CDR3 has 15 amino acids. V shed 3 bases and J shed 0 bases, with 9 bases lying between them. CDR3 nucleotides: TGTGCCTGGAGGGAACTAAACTCTGGGGCCAACGTCCTGACTTTC. Amino acids: CAWRELNSGANVLTF.

Comment on this clone: One end of the junction fails to match germline, which may point to a read error. The chain links TRBV2 to TRBJ2-5; D is unresolved. Germline assignment: CDR1 SNHLY and CDR2 FYNNEI. The CDR3 has 11 amino acids. CDR3 coding DNA: TGTGCCAGCAGTGAAGCGCTTCGGGTACACTTC. This sequence encodes CASSEALRVHF.

In this sample, this clone turned up a few times. The chain recombines TRBV23-1 with TRBJ2-7, with a tentative D call TRBD2 (5 bases). TRBV23-1 is marked as an open reading frame, function uncertain. The CDR3 runs 11 residues. V dropped 10 bases and J dropped 3 bases, with 10 bases sitting between them. CDR3 residues: CAKQRSYEQYF. In DNA form, the CDR3 reads TGCGCCAAACAGCGGAGCTACGAGCAGTACTTC.

The genes are TRBV13 and TRBJ1-6, with D possibly being TRBD1 (5 bases). Germline V lookup: CDR1 PRHDT, CDR2 FYEKMQ (reference sequence). The CDR3 length is 16 residues. Trimming took off 7 bases at V and 3 bases at J, with 16 bases between the two ends. CDR3 region: CASTHSGLSYNSPLHF. The DNA of the CDR3 is TGTGCCAGCACACACTCAGGGCTGAGCTATAATTCACCCCTCCACTTT. Variable domain in full (rest from reference TRBV13 and TRBJ1-6): AAGVIQSPRHLIKEKRETATLKCYPIPRHDTVYWYQQGPGQDPQFLISFYEKMQSDKGSIPDRFSAQQFSDYHSELNMSSLELGDSALYFCASTHSGLSYNSPLHFGNGTRLTVT.

This chain uses TRBV7-9 with TRBJ1-4, with 9 nucleotides matching TRBD1. The J segment lost 7 bases and the V segment lost 5 bases, leaving 8 bases of the junction unmatched. This CDR3 region has 15 residues. Germline V CDR1 and CDR2: SEHNR, FQNEAQ (reference sequence). CDR3 DNA: TGTGCCAGCAGCCCGCGCCCGGACAGGGGTGAAAAACTGTTTTTT. It translates to CASSPRPDRGEKLFF.

This chain connects TRBV7-9 to TRBJ2-7; 9 bases line up with TRBD1. The CDR3 totals 16 residues. The germline CDR1 and CDR2 sequences are SEHNR and FQNEAQ (reference sequence). The V segment lost 5 bases and the J segment 3 bases; nucleotides outside the gene matches: 11. The CDR3 sequence: CASSPKFGDRDYEQYF. CDR3 DNA sequence: TGTGCCAGCAGCCCCAAGTTCGGGGACAGGGACTACGAGCAGTACTTC.